This TCR beta chain stems from a study of cytomegalovirus exposure and HLA in healthy donors. Study-wide background: Assignment to the Caucasian-associated ancestry cluster applied to around four fifths of the approximately 400 genotyped donors.

Those who donated were healthy bone marrow donors. This CDR3 spans 14 amino acids. In germline, CDR1 is SGHTS, CDR2 YDEGEE. The trim removed 1 base at V and 7 bases at J, leaving 7 bases unmatched. Overall study findings and caveats: HLA alleles were associated with around 17,000 TCR beta sequences in a later analysis at 0.05 false discovery rate. Across donors, sequencing depth was assumed by presence/absence analyses to be roughly uniform.

This PCR relied on a set of 60 Vbeta primers and 13 Jbeta primers. Produced via immunoSEQ multiplex PCR; TCRdb's table is partial and in-frame only. The sample yields about 110,000 clones, roughly 76% seen once. In regard to this clone: Its antigen remains unidentified.

The sample comprised PBMCs. The TCR sequence derives from a woman aged 45 to 65 in good health and CMV-seropositive. J is TRBJ2-7 and V is TRBV5-8; 8 bases match TRBD2. CDR3 sequence reads: CASSLPGGPREQYF. CDR3 DNA sequence: TGTGCCAGCAGCTTGCCGGGAGGGCCCCGAGAGCAGTACTTC.